The 9 T cell receptor beta chains below come from one sample, sequenced in a study of blood T cells in healthy people across ages. Primed by a sample-barcoded 5' primer and a J-beta primer mix, a second PCR proceeded for roughly 6 to 12 cycles. TCRdb passed the 5' RACE reads through MiXCR, listing each CDR3 protein once. The sample has under 950,000 distinct CDR3 sequences, approximately 21% seen once. The sequencing sample was made of blood. These receptor sequences come from a man aged 65 to 85 in good health.

This clonotype was seen a single time. The chain combines TRBV28 with TRBJ2-5; 8 bases align to TRBD2. With the DNA end fitting TRBJ2-7 better, the J assignment may be wrong. In germline, CDR1 is MDHEN, CDR2 SYDVKM. The CDR3 is made up of 16 amino acids. The CDR3 loop is CASSPPGVSGAYEQYF. The DNA of the CDR3 is TGTGCCAGCAGTCCCCCCGGGGTTAGCGGGGCCTACGAGCAGTACTTC.

The chain links TRBV5-1 to TRBJ2-6; D is uncertain. Germline CDR1 SGHRS, CDR2 YFSETQ. V lost 0 bases and J 1 base, leaving 5 bases between the germline ends. The CDR3 consists of 15 residues. CDR3 loop: CASSLGISGANVLTF. The CDR3 DNA sequence: TGCGCCAGCAGCTTGGGAATATCTGGGGCCAACGTCCTGACTTTC.

This rearrangement joins TRBV28 to TRBJ2-5; D is unclear. Near its end, the DNA agrees better with TRBJ2-1, so the J call may be wrong. The CDR3 has 12 amino acids. Germline CDR1 is MDHEN and CDR2 is SYDVKM. The CDR3 bases are TGTGCCAGCATTGGGCGGTACAATGAGCAGTTCTTC. The encoded protein is CASIGRYNEQFF.

The chain links TRBV10-3 to TRBJ2-1, with D possibly matching TRBD1 (6 bases). The J call may not be correct, given that the DNA end is closer to TRBJ2-7. The CDR3 loop spans 13 amino acids. The germline V gene encodes CDR1 ENHRY and CDR2 SYGVKD. CDR3 nucleotide sequence: TGTGCCATCAGTGATGGACAGTGGGTCGAGCAGTACTTC. Translated, it gives CAISDGQWVEQYF.

The rearrangement uses TRBV20-1 and TRBJ1-2; tentative D call: TRBD1 (5 bases). V was pared by 2 bases and J by 0 bases, with 10 bases between. This CDR3 has 14 residues. Germline CDR1 reads DFQATT; CDR2 reads SNEGSKA (reference sequence). DNA for the CDR3: TGCAGTGCTAGATCCCCAGGGACTAACTATGGCTACACCTTC. Its translation is CSARSPGTNYGYTF.

This clonotype came up a few times. The chain carries TRBV29-1 and TRBJ2-1; TRBD2 agrees at 12 bases. The V gene end was trimmed by 2 bases and the J gene end by 7 bases; junction bases not matched to a gene: 9. CDR3 length: 16 amino acids. The germline V gene encodes CDR1 SQVTM and CDR2 ANQGSEA. Here the CDR3 reads CSVEIWLAGGLNEQFF. DNA for the CDR3: TGCAGCGTTGAAATCTGGCTAGCGGGAGGGCTTAATGAGCAGTTCTTC.

The chain's CDR3 is CASSQDEVNTEAFF. CDR3 sequence (DNA): TGTGCCAGCAGCCAAGATGAGGTGAACACTGAAGCTTTCTTT. The gene calls are TRBV4-2 and TRBJ1-1; the D is unclear. Germline V CDR1 and CDR2: LGHNA, YNFKEQ. The ends were cut back, 0 bases at V and 0 bases at J, with 5 bases in the middle. The CDR3 totals 14 residues.

The genes are TRBV11-2 and TRBJ2-5; D is perhaps TRBD2 (6 bases). The CDR3 extends over 14 amino acids. V gave up 1 base and J gave up 5 bases, with 11 bases separating them. Germline CDR1 SGHAT, CDR2 FQNNGV. The CDR3 protein is CASSLVDYMETQYF. The CDR3 nucleotides read TGTGCCAGCAGCTTAGTGGACTATATGGAGACCCAGTACTTC.

The sample holds a few counts of this clonotype. The V gene is TRBV18, the J gene TRBJ1-1; D may be TRBD1 (5 bases). Trimming took 0 bases from V and 0 from J, leaving 8 bases between them. Germline V gene sequence: CDR1 KGHSH, CDR2 LQKENI. This CDR3 is 15 amino acids long. CDR3 sequence reads: CASSPPRQLNTEAFF. CDR3 nucleotide sequence: TGTGCCAGCTCACCACCAAGACAGTTGAACACTGAAGCTTTCTTT.